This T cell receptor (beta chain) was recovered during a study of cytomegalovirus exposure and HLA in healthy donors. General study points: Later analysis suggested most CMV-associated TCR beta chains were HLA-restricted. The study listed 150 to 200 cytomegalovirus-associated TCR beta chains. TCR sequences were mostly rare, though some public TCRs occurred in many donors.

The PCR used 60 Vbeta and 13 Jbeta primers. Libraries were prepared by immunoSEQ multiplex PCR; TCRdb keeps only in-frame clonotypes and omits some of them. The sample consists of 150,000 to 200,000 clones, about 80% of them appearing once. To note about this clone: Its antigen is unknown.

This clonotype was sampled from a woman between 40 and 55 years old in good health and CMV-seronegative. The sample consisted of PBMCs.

CDR3 sequence (DNA): TGTGCCACCAAGGGGACAGGCTCCTCTGGAAACACCATATATTTT. It yields the protein CATKGTGSSGNTIYF. The rearrangement links TRBV19 to TRBJ1-3, with 8 bases aligning to TRBD1. J was trimmed by 0 bases and V by 10 bases; bases with no gene match: 8. This CDR3 comprises 15 residues. Per germline, CDR1 LNHDA and CDR2 SQIVND (reference sequence).